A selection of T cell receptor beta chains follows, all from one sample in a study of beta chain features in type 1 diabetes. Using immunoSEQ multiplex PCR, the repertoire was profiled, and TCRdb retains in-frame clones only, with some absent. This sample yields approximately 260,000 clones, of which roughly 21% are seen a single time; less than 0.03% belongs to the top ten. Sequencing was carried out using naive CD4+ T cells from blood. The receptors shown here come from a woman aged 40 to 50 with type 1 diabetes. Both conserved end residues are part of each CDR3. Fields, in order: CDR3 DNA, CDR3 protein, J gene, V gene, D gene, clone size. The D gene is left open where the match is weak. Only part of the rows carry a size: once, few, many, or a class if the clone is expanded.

DNA: TGCGCCAGCAGCCTAGGAACAGGGGACAATCAGCCCCAGCATTTT
CDR3: CASSLGTGDNQPQHF
J: TRBJ1-5
V: TRBV4-1
D: TRBD1
size: few

DNA: TGTGCCAGTAGTAGACAGAGTTCCATGTCCTACAATGAGCAGTTCTTC
CDR3: CASSRQSSMSYNEQFF
J: TRBJ2-1
V: TRBV19
D: -
size: -

DNA: TGCGCCAGCAGCCAAGGTCCGGGTCAGCCCCAGCATTTT
CDR3: CASSQGPGQPQHF
J: TRBJ1-5
V: TRBV4-1
D: -
size: few

DNA: TGTGCCAGCAGCCTGATGCGACTTGGAGGCACTGAAGCTTTCTTT
CDR3: CASSLMRLGGTEAFF
J: TRBJ1-1
V: TRBV14
D: -
size: few

DNA: TGTGCCAGCAGCTTCGGTGGTAGCGGGGTGGGAGAGCAGTTCTTC
CDR3: CASSFGGSGVGEQFF
J: TRBJ2-1
V: TRBV5-4
D: TRBD2
size: -

DNA: TGTGCCACCAGCAGAGATGTGGCCCGGGGCACCGGGGAGCTGTTTTTT
CDR3: CATSRDVARGTGELFF
J: TRBJ2-2
V: TRBV15
D: -
size: few

DNA: TGTGCCAGCAGCGTCGACCTAGAGTCAGATACGCAGTATTTT
CDR3: CASSVDLESDTQYF
J: TRBJ2-3
V: TRBV9
D: -
size: -

DNA: TGTGCCAGCAGCGAATTCATGAACACTGAAGCTTTCTTT
CDR3: CASSEFMNTEAFF
J: TRBJ1-1
V: TRBV25-1
D: -
size: few

DNA: TGTGCCTGGAGTGTACTTGAGGGCCGGTCCGGCTATGGCTACACCTTC
CDR3: CAWSVLEGRSGYGYTF
J: TRBJ1-2
V: TRBV30
D: -
size: -

DNA: TGTGCCAGTAGAAGGGAGGGCCGCACAGATACGCAGTATTTT
CDR3: CASRREGRTDTQYF
J: TRBJ2-3
V: TRBV19
D: TRBD2
size: few

DNA: TGTGCCAGCAGTTACTCCAGGGTTGGGGCCAACGTCCTGACTTTC
CDR3: CASSYSRVGANVLTF
J: TRBJ2-6
V: TRBV6-5
D: -
size: -

DNA: TGTGCCAGCAGCTCCTCGGGAGGGAACACCGGGGAGCTGTTTTTT
CDR3: CASSSSGGNTGELFF
J: TRBJ2-2
V: TRBV7-2
D: TRBD2
size: few

DNA: TGTGCCAGCAGCTTATTCCCCGGACAGTCTGGGGCCAACGTCCTGACTTTC
CDR3: CASSLFPGQSGANVLTF
J: TRBJ2-6
V: TRBV11-2
D: -
size: few

DNA: TGTGCCAGCAGCCAGGCGGGACAGGTCTCACTCCGAAACACCATATATTTT
CDR3: CASSQAGQVSLRNTIYF
J: TRBJ1-3
V: TRBV4-2
D: TRBD1
size: -

DNA: TGTGCCAGCAGTAGGACAGGGCAACAAGAGACCCAGTACTTC
CDR3: CASSRTGQQETQYF
J: TRBJ2-5
V: TRBV6-5
D: TRBD1
size: -

DNA: TGTGCCAGCAGCTTATTTACAGGTCCCCAAGAGACCCAGTACTTC
CDR3: CASSLFTGPQETQYF
J: TRBJ2-5
V: TRBV11-2
D: -
size: -

DNA: TGTGCCAGCAGTTCAGGGAGGCCAAGTTCACCCCTCCACTTT
CDR3: CASSSGRPSSPLHF
J: TRBJ1-6
V: TRBV28
D: -
size: few

DNA: TGTGCCACCAGCAGAGAGGGAGACGGTCAGCCCCAGCATTTT
CDR3: CATSREGDGQPQHF
J: TRBJ1-5
V: TRBV15
D: -
size: -

DNA: TGTGCCAGTAGCGCCGAGGGTAACTATGGCTACACCTTC
CDR3: CASSAEGNYGYTF
J: TRBJ1-2
V: TRBV19
D: -
size: few

DNA: TGTGCCAGCAGCTACGGCCTCACAGCGGAGGACACTGAAGCTTTCTTT
CDR3: CASSYGLTAEDTEAFF
J: TRBJ1-1
V: TRBV7-9
D: -
size: -

DNA: TGCGCCAGCAGCTTGCCTGAGCGGGGTACAGATACGCAGTATTTT
CDR3: CASSLPERGTDTQYF
J: TRBJ2-3
V: TRBV5-1
D: TRBD2
size: -

DNA: TGTGCCAGCAGTGCCGACAGGGGGGTGACTGAAGCTTTCTTT
CDR3: CASSADRGVTEAFF
J: TRBJ1-1
V: TRBV25-1
D: TRBD1
size: -

DNA: TGTGCCAGCAGTGAGGGACAGGGACGGTTTTTT
CDR3: CASSEGQGRFF
J: TRBJ1-4
V: TRBV28
D: TRBD1
size: few

DNA: TGTGCCAGCAGCTTAGCGGAAACAGCGGGCGAAAAACTGTTTTTT
CDR3: CASSLAETAGEKLFF
J: TRBJ1-4
V: TRBV7-9
D: -
size: few

DNA: TGTGCCAGCAGCTTAGGGGCAGCTAACACTGAAGCTTTCTTT
CDR3: CASSLGAANTEAFF
J: TRBJ1-1
V: TRBV7-9
D: -
size: few

DNA: TGTGCCAGCAGCCCCGCCTTTCGGGATGAGCAGTTCTTC
CDR3: CASSPAFRDEQFF
J: TRBJ2-1
V: TRBV11-3
D: -
size: -

DNA: TGTGCCAGCAGTTACCGAGATACGCAGTATTTT
CDR3: CASSYRDTQYF
J: TRBJ2-3
V: TRBV6-6
D: -
size: -

DNA: TGTGCCACCAGCAGTCAAGGCCAGGGGAATGAGCAGTTCTTC
CDR3: CATSSQGQGNEQFF
J: TRBJ2-1
V: TRBV15
D: -
size: -

DNA: TGTGCCAGCAGCCTGGTTGGGGGTCAGGGGACTGAAGCTTTCTTT
CDR3: CASSLVGGQGTEAFF
J: TRBJ1-1
V: TRBV7-3
D: -
size: -

DNA: TGTGCCAGCTCACCGGCAGGGGGCGAGGACACTGAAGCTTTCTTT
CDR3: CASSPAGGEDTEAFF
J: TRBJ1-1
V: TRBV18
D: TRBD1
size: -

DNA: TGTGCCAGCAACATAGGGAATAGCGAGAACACCGGGGAGCTGTTTTTT
CDR3: CASNIGNSENTGELFF
J: TRBJ2-2
V: TRBV9
D: -
size: -

DNA: TGCAGCGTTAGCCCCGGGAGGGATACGCAGTATTTT
CDR3: CSVSPGRDTQYF
J: TRBJ2-3
V: TRBV29-1
D: TRBD2
size: few

DNA: TGTGCCAGCACCTTGGGAGGCCGCAATCAGCCCCAGCATTTT
CDR3: CASTLGGRNQPQHF
J: TRBJ1-5
V: TRBV7-2
D: -
size: -

DNA: TGTGCCAGCAGCGCCCGGGACTTCTACAATGAGCAGTTCTTC
CDR3: CASSARDFYNEQFF
J: TRBJ2-1
V: TRBV9
D: -
size: -

DNA: TGTGCCAGCAGCGCCGTGCTAGGCCCCAGCTCCTACAATGAGCAGTTCTTC
CDR3: CASSAVLGPSSYNEQFF
J: TRBJ2-1
V: TRBV9
D: -
size: few

DNA: TGTGCCAGCAGTCTCTCTTCCCTGAGCTCTGGAAACACCATATATTTT
CDR3: CASSLSSLSSGNTIYF
J: TRBJ1-3
V: TRBV25-1
D: -
size: -

DNA: TGCAGCGTTGAAGTCCAGTCCTTCTCCTACGAGCAGTACTTC
CDR3: CSVEVQSFSYEQYF
J: TRBJ2-7
V: TRBV29-1
D: -
size: few

DNA: TGCGCCAGCAGCTTGTTGACAGGGGGGGCCCATGAGCAGTTCTTC
CDR3: CASSLLTGGAHEQFF
J: TRBJ2-1
V: TRBV5-1
D: TRBD1
size: -

DNA: TGCAGCGCTAGGGACAGAGAAAACTATGGCTACACCTTC
CDR3: CSARDRENYGYTF
J: TRBJ1-2
V: TRBV29-1
D: TRBD1
size: -

DNA: TGTGCCTGGAGTCTCGACAGGGGCACTGAAGCTTTCTTT
CDR3: CAWSLDRGTEAFF
J: TRBJ1-1
V: TRBV30
D: TRBD1
size: -

DNA: TGTGCCAGCAGAAGGGCGGGGTCTGAGCAGTTCTTC
CDR3: CASRRAGSEQFF
J: TRBJ2-1
V: TRBV7-2
D: -
size: few

DNA: TGTGCCAGCAGCCCGACTAGCGGGAGTAACTACGAGCAGTACTTC
CDR3: CASSPTSGSNYEQYF
J: TRBJ2-7
V: TRBV4-2
D: TRBD2
size: few

DNA: TGTGCCAGCAGCCGCCGGGATACTAGCTCCTACGAGCAGTACTTC
CDR3: CASSRRDTSSYEQYF
J: TRBJ2-7
V: TRBV7-9
D: -
size: -

DNA: TGCGCCAGCAGCCAAGGGACAGGGGTTGAAGCTTTCTTT
CDR3: CASSQGTGVEAFF
J: TRBJ1-1
V: TRBV4-3
D: TRBD1
size: -

DNA: TGTGCCAGCAGTCCCCATGGACAGGGGAATTCACCCCTCCACTTT
CDR3: CASSPHGQGNSPLHF
J: TRBJ1-6
V: TRBV25-1
D: TRBD1
size: -

DNA: TGTGCCAGCAGCTCCCCGGGGGGCAGCGGGACTGAAGCTTTCTTT
CDR3: CASSSPGGSGTEAFF
J: TRBJ1-1
V: TRBV7-9
D: -
size: -

DNA: TGCGCCAGCAGCTTTACAGGAGCGCGTGGCTACACCTTC
CDR3: CASSFTGARGYTF
J: TRBJ1-2
V: TRBV5-1
D: -
size: -

DNA: TGTGCCAGCAGCTTGGTGGGGGCGGGAGAGACCCAGTACTTC
CDR3: CASSLVGAGETQYF
J: TRBJ2-5
V: TRBV5-4
D: -
size: few

DNA: TGTGCCACCAGCAGAGAGGGAGCAGGGAGGGTCTACGAGCAGTACTTC
CDR3: CATSREGAGRVYEQYF
J: TRBJ2-7
V: TRBV15
D: TRBD2
size: -

DNA: TGTGCCAGCAGCCAATCGGGACTTCACAATGAGCAGTTCTTC
CDR3: CASSQSGLHNEQFF
J: TRBJ2-1
V: TRBV7-9
D: -
size: few

DNA: TGTGCCAGTAGTTCTAGCGGGAGAGGGAGTTCAGGAGAGACCCAGTACTTC
CDR3: CASSSSGRGSSGETQYF
J: TRBJ2-5
V: TRBV19
D: TRBD2
size: -

DNA: TGTGCCAGCAGCAGGACAGCCCCGAGCTCTGGGGCCAACGTCCTGACTTTC
CDR3: CASSRTAPSSGANVLTF
J: TRBJ2-6
V: TRBV7-6
D: -
size: -

DNA: TGTGCCAGCAGGTCCCAACGGGTGACTGAAGCTTTCTTT
CDR3: CASRSQRVTEAFF
J: TRBJ1-1
V: TRBV14
D: -
size: few

DNA: TGCAGCGTTGGACAGGGCTCCTACGAGCAGTACTTC
CDR3: CSVGQGSYEQYF
J: TRBJ2-7
V: TRBV29-1
D: TRBD1
size: few

DNA: TGTGCCAGCAGTGTAGGGGACACTACGACCTCGCAGTACTTC
CDR3: CASSVGDTTTSQYF
J: TRBJ2-7
V: TRBV2
D: -
size: -